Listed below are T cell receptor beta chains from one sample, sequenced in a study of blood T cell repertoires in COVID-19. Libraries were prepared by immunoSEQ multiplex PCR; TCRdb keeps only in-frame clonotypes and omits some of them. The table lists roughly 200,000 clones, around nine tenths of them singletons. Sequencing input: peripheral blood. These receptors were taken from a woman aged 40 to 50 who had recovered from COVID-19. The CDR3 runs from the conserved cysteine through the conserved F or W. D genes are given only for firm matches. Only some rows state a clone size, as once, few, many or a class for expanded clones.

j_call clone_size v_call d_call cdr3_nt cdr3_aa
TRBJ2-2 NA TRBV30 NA TGTGCCTGGAGTGCCAGGGGCACCGGGGAGCTGTTTTTT CAWSARGTGELFF
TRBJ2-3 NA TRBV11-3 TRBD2 TGTGCCAGCAGCTTGGGACTAGGAGACACAGATACGCAGTATTTT CASSLGLGDTDTQYF
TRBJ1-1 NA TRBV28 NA TGTGCCAGCAACTCGGAGGGGGGGGCGAGCACTGAAGCTTTCTTT CASNSEGGASTEAFF
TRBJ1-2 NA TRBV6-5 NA TGTGCCAGCAGTTGGGAGGGTGAGGGACTCTATGGCTACACCTTC CASSWEGEGLYGYTF
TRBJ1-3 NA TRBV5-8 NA TGTGCCAGCAGCTTGGCCGTGGGAAACACCATATATTTT CASSLAVGNTIYF
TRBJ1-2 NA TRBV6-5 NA TGTGCCAGCAGTTACTCGGAGGGGAGGGGGGACTATGGCTACACCTTC CASSYSEGRGDYGYTF
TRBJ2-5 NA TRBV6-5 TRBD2 TGTGCCAGCAGGGCTGTTTTCAGCGGGAGTGAGACCCAGTACTTC CASRAVFSGSETQYF
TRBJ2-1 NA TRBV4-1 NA TGCGCCAGCAGCCAAGTGGTCCCCGGGAATGAGCAGTTCTTC CASSQVVPGNEQFF
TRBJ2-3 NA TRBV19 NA TGTGCCAGTAACCTAGCAGGCGATTCTAGCACAGATACGCAGTATTTT CASNLAGDSSTDTQYF
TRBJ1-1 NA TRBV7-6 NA TGTGCCAGCAGCTTAGCACTGCGACTGAGGAACACTGAAGCTTTCTTT CASSLALRLRNTEAFF
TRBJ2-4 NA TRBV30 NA TGTGCCTGGAGTTGGTTTGGGGCTAGGGGAAACATTCAGTACTTC CAWSWFGARGNIQYF
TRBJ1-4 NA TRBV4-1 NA TGCGCCAGCAGCCAAGATTGGGGCGAAAAACTGTTTTTT CASSQDWGEKLFF
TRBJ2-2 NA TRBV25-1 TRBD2 TGTGCCAGCAGTGAATGGGCGGGAGCCCCCACCGGGGAGCTGTTTTTT CASSEWAGAPTGELFF
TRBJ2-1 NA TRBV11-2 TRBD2 TGTGCCAGCAGCTTCCGGACTAGCGGGAGTGACAATGAGCAGTTCTTC CASSFRTSGSDNEQFF
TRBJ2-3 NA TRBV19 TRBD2 TGTGCCAGTAGTGGGGCTGGACTAGCGGCGCGTGGCGATACGCAGTATTTT CASSGAGLAARGDTQYF
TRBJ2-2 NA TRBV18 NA TGTGCCAGCTCACCAGGACTCACCGGGGAGCTGTTTTTT CASSPGLTGELFF
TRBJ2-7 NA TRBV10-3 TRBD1 TGTGCCATCAGCGATGACAGGGGTGAGCAGTACTTC CAISDDRGEQYF
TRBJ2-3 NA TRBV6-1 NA TGTGCCAGCAGTGAATGGTTAAATTCGTGGGGAGAGAGTACAGATACGCAGTATTTT CASSEWLNSWGESTDTQYF
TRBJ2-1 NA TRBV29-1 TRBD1 TGCGTAGTACAGGGGACGCAAATAGGCCATGAGCAGTTCTTC CVVQGTQIGHEQFF
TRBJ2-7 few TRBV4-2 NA TGTGCCAGCAGCAAAGCCGGTTACGAGCAGTACTTC CASSKAGYEQYF
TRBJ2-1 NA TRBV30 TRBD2 TGTGCCTGGAGTGTACAGCTAGCGGGGTACAATGAGCAGTTCTTC CAWSVQLAGYNEQFF
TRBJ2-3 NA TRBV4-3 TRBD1 TGCGCCAGCAGCCAAGTTGCCGGGACAGGGGGCGCCCGGACAGATACGCAGTATTTT CASSQVAGTGGARTDTQYF
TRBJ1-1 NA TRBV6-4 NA TGTGCCAGATATTCCCAGCGGAACACTGAAGCTTTCTTT CARYSQRNTEAFF
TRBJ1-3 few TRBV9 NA TGTGCCAGCAGCGTAGTCGGGGGCTCTGGAAACACCATATATTTT CASSVVGGSGNTIYF
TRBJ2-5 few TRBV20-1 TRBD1 TGCAGTGCTAGTCACGGGACAGGGAGGAAAGAGACCCAGTACTTC CSASHGTGRKETQYF
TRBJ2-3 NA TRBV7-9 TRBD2 TGTGCCAGCAGCTCAATGGTAGCACTAGCGGGAGATACGCAGTATTTT CASSSMVALAGDTQYF
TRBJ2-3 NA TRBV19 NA TGTGCCAGTAGTATGAGTTGGGCGGATACGCAGTATTTT CASSMSWADTQYF
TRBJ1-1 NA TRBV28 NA TGTGCCAGCAGCCCCGGGACATGGGCTTTCTTT CASSPGTWAFF
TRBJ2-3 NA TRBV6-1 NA TGTGCCAGCAGTGAGACGGGAACAGATACGCAGTATTTT CASSETGTDTQYF
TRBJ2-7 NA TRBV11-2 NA TGTGCCAGCAGCCTACAGGGAAGCACCTACGAGCAGTACTTC CASSLQGSTYEQYF
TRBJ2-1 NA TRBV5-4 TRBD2 TGTGCCAGCAGCGTAGGACTAGTGGGAGGGAACAATGAGCAGTTCTTC CASSVGLVGGNNEQFF
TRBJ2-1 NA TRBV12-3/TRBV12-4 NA TGTGCCAGCTTGCGGGGAAATGAGCAGTTCTTC CASLRGNEQFF